Listed here are 14 T cell receptor beta chains from one sample, sequenced in a study of T cells in Graves' hyperthyroidism and ophthalmopathy. Regions amplified from RNA transcripts were the TCR beta CDR3 regions. In the first-round RT-PCR of the TCR CDR3, the HTBI primer set was used. TCRdb reprocessed the multiplex PCR reads with MiXCR, giving one entry per CDR3 protein. Here the sample spans 650,000 to 700,000 distinct CDR3 sequences, approximately 15% being singletons. Sequencing was done on a sample of blood. The receptors here all came from a man between 45 and 60 years old with Graves' hyperthyroidism.

This clonotype has only a few counts. This rearrangement joins TRBV7-9 to TRBJ2-1; 7 nucleotides match TRBD2. J gave up 0 bases and V 0 bases, and 8 bases lay outside the gene matches. The CDR3 has 18 residues. CDR1 SEHNR and CDR2 FQNEAQ come from the germline V gene (reference sequence). CDR3 residues: CASSLAESSGSSYNEQFF. CDR3 nucleotide sequence: TGTGCCAGCAGCTTAGCGGAGTCTAGCGGAAGCTCCTACAATGAGCAGTTCTTC.

The chain links TRBV4-3 to TRBJ1-1, with a tentative D call TRBD1 (6 bases). The CDR3 is 15 residues long. CDR1 and CDR2 from the germline V gene are LGHNA and YSLEER. Trimming removed 1 base from V and 3 bases from J, with 12 bases in between. The CDR3 bases are TGCGCCAGCAGCCAAGGGCCAGGGGAGGACACTGAAGCTTTCTTT. Protein product: CASSQGPGEDTEAFF.

This clonotype was observed many times. The gene calls are TRBV2 and TRBJ2-3, with 13 bases fitting TRBD2. The CDR3 totals 15 residues. From germline, CDR1 is SNHLY and CDR2 FYNNEI. The ends lost 6 bases at V and 6 bases at J; junction bases unmatched: 6. DNA of the CDR3: TGTGCCAGCAGGGTCGGACTAGCGGGAGTGGATACGCAGTATTTT. Translation gives CASRVGLAGVDTQYF. Together with reference TRBV2 and TRBJ2-3, the CDR3 gives the full variable domain: EPEVTQTPSHQVTQMGQEVILRCVPISNHLYFYWYRQILGQKVEFLVSFYNNEISEKSEIFDDQFSVERPDGSNFTLKIRSTKLEDSAMYFCASRVGLAGVDTQYFGPGTRLTVL.

This sequence joins TRBV9 and TRBJ2-1, with 13 bases lining up with TRBD2. V was clipped by 3 bases and J by 4 bases; unmatched bases: 10. Germline lookup yields CDR1 SGDLS and CDR2 YYNGEE. The CDR3 loop spans 18 amino acids. The CDR3 loop is CASSGQTSGREQYNEQFF. CDR3 coding DNA: TGTGCCAGCAGCGGCCAAACTAGCGGGAGGGAACAATACAATGAGCAGTTCTTC.

The chain uses TRBV4-1 and TRBJ2-5; either TRBD1 or TRBD2 may supply D (5 bases each). V was pared by 4 bases and J by 1 base, with 16 bases between. This CDR3 has 16 residues. CDR1 is MGHRA, CDR2 YSYEKL, per germline. CDR3 protein: CASSLYGAGGQETQYF. Here the CDR3 DNA reads TGCGCCAGCAGCCTATACGGGGCAGGTGGCCAAGAGACCCAGTACTTC.

Many counts were recorded for this clonotype. CDR3 sequence reads: CASNPAAGGAGTGELFF. CDR3 DNA: TGTGCCAGCAATCCCGCTGCGGGGGGCGCGGGCACCGGGGAGCTGTTTTTT. The rearrangement uses TRBV27 and TRBJ2-2; 8 positions match TRBD2. The length of the CDR3 is 17 residues. CDR1 and CDR2 from the germline V gene are MNHEY and SMNVEV (reference sequence). J was trimmed by 4 bases and V by 7 bases; bases with no gene match: 14.

The chain has TRBV6-2 or TRBV6-3 and TRBJ2-4, with D perhaps TRBD1 or TRBD2 (6 bases each). Germline CDR1 is MNHEY and CDR2 is SVGEGT. This CDR3 spans 15 amino acids. V dropped 6 bases and J dropped 9 bases, with 21 bases sitting between them. The CDR3 loop reads CASRGGLETYGIQYF. The CDR3 DNA reads as TGTGCCAGCAGGGGGGGCCTAGAGACCTACGGCATTCAGTACTTC.

Many counts were recorded for this clonotype. The chain employs TRBV10-2 and TRBJ2-1; 8 bases are a match to TRBD2. Per germline, CDR1 WSHSY and CDR2 SAAADI. The CDR3 covers 15 residues. V gave up 1 base and J gave up 7 bases; unmatched junction bases: 6. The CDR3 nucleotides are TGCGCCAGCAGTGAGTTCGAGCGGGAGAGTAATGAGCAGTTCTTC. This sequence encodes CASSEFERESNEQFF.

This clonotype was seen more than once but under ten times. The rearrangement joins TRBV20-1 to TRBJ1-5; 12 nucleotides align to TRBD1. This CDR3 is 16 amino acids long. Trimming at V came to 5 bases and at J to 0 bases, leaving 5 bases not matched to a gene. Germline CDR1 and CDR2: DFQATT and SNEGSKA (reference sequence). CDR3 nucleotide sequence: TGCAGTGCTCCGGGACAGGGGGCCCATAGCAATCAGCCCCAGCATTTT. Translated: CSAPGQGAHSNQPQHF.

A few counts support this clonotype. The J gene is TRBJ2-2, the V gene TRBV30; D is undetermined. The CDR3 runs to 13 residues. Deletions cut 1 base from V and 1 base from J, with 4 bases between. CDR1 GTSNPN and CDR2 SVGIG come from the germline V gene (reference sequence). CDR3: CAWSAQNTGELFF. The CDR3 nucleotides are TGTGCCTGGAGTGCGCAGAACACCGGGGAGCTGTTTTTT.

The gene calls are TRBV6-1 and TRBJ2-7, with 7 bases fitting TRBD2. The CDR3 sequence is 13 residues long. Unmatched junction bases numbered 7, after V lost 9 bases and J lost 2 bases. Germline-derived CDR1 and CDR2 are MNHNS and SASEGT. The CDR3 coding sequence is TGTGCCAGTACAGCGGGACCTACCTACGAGCAGTACTTC. Encoded protein: CASTAGPTYEQYF.

This clonotype was recorded a few times. The J gene is TRBJ1-5, the V gene TRBV20-1; D gene unclear. Trimming stripped 6 bases from V and 8 bases from J, with 14 bases between. The CDR3 contains 12 residues. The V gene's germline CDR1 is DFQATT and CDR2 SNEGSKA (reference sequence). CDR3: CSADNEGKPQHF. The DNA for the CDR3 is TGCAGTGCCGATAATGAAGGGAAGCCCCAGCATTTT.

V usage is TRBV29-1 and J usage is TRBJ2-7, with 9 bases matching TRBD1. The CDR3 length is 16 residues. Germline CDR1 is SQVTM and CDR2 is ANQGSEA. With V trimmed by 1 base and J by 6 bases, 13 bases remained unmatched. CDR3 DNA sequence: TGCAGCGTTGAAGCGTTGAGCCGGGACAGGGTCTCCGAGCAGTACTTC. This codes for CSVEALSRDRVSEQYF.

The chain carries TRBV7-2 and TRBJ1-1; TRBD1 might be the D (5 bases). The CDR3 sequence is 15 residues long. The V end lost 1 base, the J end lost 0 bases, and 9 bases lay between the germline ends. CDR1 SGHTA and CDR2 FQGNSA come from the germline V gene. The CDR3 DNA sequence: TGTGCCAGCAGCTTAGGCCCAGGGCTGAACACTGAAGCTTTCTTT. It yields the protein CASSLGPGLNTEAFF.